This is a list of T cell receptor beta chains from one sample in a study of shared clonotypes between healthy human individuals. Repertoires were generated with immunoSEQ multiplex PCR, while TCRdb's copy carries only in-frame clones and drops some. The table includes roughly 640,000 clones, about 97% detected once. The sequenced sample consisted of naive CD4+ T cells sorted from blood. The receptors were sampled from a young woman in good health. Each CDR3 is given with its conserved first and last residue. Fields, in order: J gene, V gene, clone size, D gene, CDR3 protein, CDR3 DNA. The D gene is left open where the match is weak. Rows give clone size only sometimes, using once, few, many, or a class for an expanded clone.

j_gene: TRBJ2-1
v_gene: TRBV25-1
abundance: NA
d_gene: TRBD2
CDR3aa: CASSETSGRGGYNEQFF
CDR3nt: TGTGCCAGCAGTGAGACTAGCGGGAGGGGGGGCTACAATGAGCAGTTCTTC

j_gene: TRBJ1-3
v_gene: TRBV19
abundance: NA
d_gene: NA
CDR3aa: CASSIVAGAVGNTIYF
CDR3nt: TGTGCCAGTAGTATAGTAGCCGGGGCAGTCGGAAACACCATATATTTT

j_gene: TRBJ2-3
v_gene: TRBV4-1
abundance: NA
d_gene: TRBD2
CDR3aa: CASSHDLPREGLADTQYF
CDR3nt: TGCGCCAGCAGCCACGACCTCCCGCGGGAGGGCCTCGCAGATACGCAGTATTTT

j_gene: TRBJ2-7
v_gene: TRBV5-4
abundance: NA
d_gene: NA
CDR3aa: CASSLGGARTYEQYF
CDR3nt: TGTGCCAGCAGCTTGGGGGGCGCACGCACCTACGAGCAGTACTTC

j_gene: TRBJ2-7
v_gene: TRBV28
abundance: NA
d_gene: NA
CDR3aa: CASSKAGTGWFEQYF
CDR3nt: TGTGCCAGCAGCAAAGCGGGCACAGGGTGGTTCGAGCAGTACTTC

j_gene: TRBJ2-6
v_gene: TRBV2
abundance: NA
d_gene: NA
CDR3aa: CASKRADSSANVLTF
CDR3nt: TGTGCCAGCAAGCGGGCGGATTCGTCTGCCAACGTCCTGACTTTC

j_gene: TRBJ2-7
v_gene: TRBV5-2
abundance: NA
d_gene: NA
CDR3aa: CASSRGQIYEQYF
CDR3nt: TGCGCCAGCAGCCGCGGACAAATCTACGAGCAGTACTTC

j_gene: TRBJ2-7
v_gene: TRBV28
abundance: NA
d_gene: NA
CDR3aa: CASSRYSYEQYF
CDR3nt: TGTGCCAGCAGTAGGTATTCCTACGAGCAGTACTTC

j_gene: TRBJ2-2
v_gene: TRBV10-1
abundance: NA
d_gene: NA
CDR3aa: CASSNQGPGELFF
CDR3nt: TGCGCCAGCAGTAATCAGGGGCCCGGGGAGCTGTTTTTT

j_gene: TRBJ2-1
v_gene: TRBV20-1
abundance: NA
d_gene: NA
CDR3aa: CSARKGPNQFF
CDR3nt: TGCAGTGCTAGAAAGGGACCAAATCAGTTCTTC

j_gene: TRBJ2-7
v_gene: TRBV11-2
abundance: NA
d_gene: TRBD2
CDR3aa: CASSSLAGVYEQYF
CDR3nt: TGTGCCAGCAGCTCGCTAGCGGGAGTCTACGAGCAGTACTTC

j_gene: TRBJ1-4
v_gene: TRBV5-5
abundance: NA
d_gene: NA
CDR3aa: CASSLIPEEKLFF
CDR3nt: TGTGCCAGCAGCTTGATCCCCGAGGAAAAACTGTTTTTT

j_gene: TRBJ1-1
v_gene: TRBV5-1
abundance: NA
d_gene: NA
CDR3aa: CASSPFTQVGTEAFF
CDR3nt: TGCGCCAGCAGCCCGTTTACGCAGGTGGGGACTGAAGCTTTCTTT

j_gene: TRBJ2-7
v_gene: TRBV29-1
abundance: NA
d_gene: TRBD1
CDR3aa: CSAPGTGSSDEQYF
CDR3nt: TGCAGCGCACCCGGGACAGGGTCTTCCGACGAGCAGTACTTC

j_gene: TRBJ1-2
v_gene: TRBV28
abundance: NA
d_gene: NA
CDR3aa: CASSSGTDISGYTF
CDR3nt: TGTGCCAGCAGTTCCGGTACAGACATATCTGGCTACACCTTC

j_gene: TRBJ1-1
v_gene: TRBV10-3
abundance: NA
d_gene: NA
CDR3aa: CAIRPLGRTEAFF
CDR3nt: TGTGCCATCAGACCTCTCGGTAGGACTGAAGCTTTCTTT

j_gene: TRBJ1-2
v_gene: TRBV7-9
abundance: NA
d_gene: NA
CDR3aa: CASSLAERRGDTF
CDR3nt: TGTGCCAGCAGCTTAGCGGAGCGGAGGGGGGACACCTTC

j_gene: TRBJ2-7
v_gene: TRBV10-3
abundance: NA
d_gene: TRBD1
CDR3aa: CAISALTGGSTYEQYF
CDR3nt: TGTGCCATCAGTGCCTTGACAGGGGGTTCAACCTACGAGCAGTACTTC

j_gene: TRBJ1-5
v_gene: TRBV6-1
abundance: NA
d_gene: NA
CDR3aa: CASSEAPRFDQPQHF
CDR3nt: TGTGCCAGCAGTGAAGCGCCAAGGTTCGATCAGCCCCAGCATTTT

j_gene: TRBJ2-5
v_gene: TRBV13
abundance: NA
d_gene: NA
CDR3aa: CASSLGGGREQYF
CDR3nt: TGTGCCAGCAGCTTAGGTGGAGGGAGAGAGCAGTACTTC

j_gene: TRBJ2-2
v_gene: TRBV5-4
abundance: NA
d_gene: TRBD2
CDR3aa: CASSPTSGRSIGELFF
CDR3nt: TGTGCCAGCAGCCCAACTAGCGGGAGAAGTATCGGGGAGCTGTTTTTT

j_gene: TRBJ2-6
v_gene: TRBV5-1
abundance: NA
d_gene: TRBD1
CDR3aa: CASSTRDRGSSGANVLTF
CDR3nt: TGCGCCAGCAGCACGAGGGACAGGGGGAGCTCTGGGGCCAACGTCCTGACTTTC

j_gene: TRBJ1-3
v_gene: TRBV11-2
abundance: NA
d_gene: NA
CDR3aa: CASSVLTGHRSGNTIYF
CDR3nt: TGTGCCAGCAGTGTCTTGACGGGACACCGCTCTGGAAACACCATATATTTT

j_gene: TRBJ1-1
v_gene: TRBV27
abundance: NA
d_gene: NA
CDR3aa: CASSLWGGFTEAFF
CDR3nt: TGTGCCAGCAGTTTATGGGGGGGATTCACTGAAGCTTTCTTT

j_gene: TRBJ2-3
v_gene: TRBV2
abundance: NA
d_gene: TRBD2
CDR3aa: CASRAGLGTKDTQYF
CDR3nt: TGTGCCAGCAGAGCGGGGTTGGGGACTAAGGATACGCAGTATTTT

j_gene: TRBJ2-7
v_gene: TRBV28
abundance: NA
d_gene: NA
CDR3aa: CASRRAGNEQYF
CDR3nt: TGTGCCAGCAGGCGGGCGGGGAACGAGCAGTACTTC

j_gene: TRBJ1-3
v_gene: TRBV28
abundance: NA
d_gene: NA
CDR3aa: CASSPPRWSENTIYF
CDR3nt: TGTGCCAGCAGTCCCCCGCGCTGGTCTGAGAACACCATATATTTT

j_gene: TRBJ1-5
v_gene: TRBV16
abundance: NA
d_gene: NA
CDR3aa: CASSQQDSNQPQHF
CDR3nt: TGTGCCAGCAGCCAACAGGATAGCAATCAGCCCCAGCATTTT

j_gene: TRBJ1-5
v_gene: TRBV4-1
abundance: NA
d_gene: NA
CDR3aa: CASSQGQGGSQPQHF
CDR3nt: TGCGCCAGCAGCCAAGGACAAGGCGGGAGTCAGCCCCAGCATTTT

j_gene: TRBJ1-2
v_gene: TRBV28
abundance: once
d_gene: TRBD1
CDR3aa: CASSIRGVLNYGYTF
CDR3nt: TGTGCCAGCAGTATCAGGGGGGTCCTTAACTATGGCTACACCTTC